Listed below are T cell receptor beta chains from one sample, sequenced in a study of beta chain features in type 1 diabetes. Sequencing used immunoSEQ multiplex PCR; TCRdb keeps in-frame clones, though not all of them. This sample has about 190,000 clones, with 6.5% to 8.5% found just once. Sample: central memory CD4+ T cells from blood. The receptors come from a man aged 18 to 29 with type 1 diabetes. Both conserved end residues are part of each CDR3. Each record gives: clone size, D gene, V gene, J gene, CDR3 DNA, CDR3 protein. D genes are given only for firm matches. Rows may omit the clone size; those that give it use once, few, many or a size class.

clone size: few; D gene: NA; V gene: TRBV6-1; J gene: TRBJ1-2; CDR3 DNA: TGTGCCAGCAACCCCTCCAGGGGTGGAAACTATGGCTACACCTTC; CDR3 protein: CASNPSRGGNYGYTF
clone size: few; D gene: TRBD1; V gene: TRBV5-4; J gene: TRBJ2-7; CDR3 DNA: TGTGCCAGCAGCTTCGACAGGGGGCGTCTCGAGCAGTACTTC; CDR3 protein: CASSFDRGRLEQYF
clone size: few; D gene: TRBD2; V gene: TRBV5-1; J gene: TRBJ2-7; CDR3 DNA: TGCGCCAGCAGCAGTAGCGGGAGGGCCGGACACGAGCAGTACTTC; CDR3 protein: CASSSSGRAGHEQYF
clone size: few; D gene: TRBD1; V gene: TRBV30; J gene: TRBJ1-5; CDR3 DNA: TGTGCCTGGAGCTGGACAGGGACGGATCAGCCCCAGCATTTT; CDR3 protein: CAWSWTGTDQPQHF
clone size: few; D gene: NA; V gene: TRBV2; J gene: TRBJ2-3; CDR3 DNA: TGTGCCAGCAGTGAAAGCCAGCGCACGCAGTATTTT; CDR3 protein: CASSESQRTQYF
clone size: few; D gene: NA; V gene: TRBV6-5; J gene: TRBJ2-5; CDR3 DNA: TGTGCCAGCGCGCAGGGCTCGAATCGGGAGACCCAGTACTTC; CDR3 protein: CASAQGSNRETQYF
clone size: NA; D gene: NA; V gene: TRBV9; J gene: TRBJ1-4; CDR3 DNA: TGTGCCAGCAGCGCTACAACAGGGAAGACTAATGAAAAACTGCTTTTT; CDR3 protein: CASSATTGKTNEKLLF
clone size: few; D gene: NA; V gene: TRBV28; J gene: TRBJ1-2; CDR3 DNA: TGTGCCAGCAGTTTCCAGGACACGAGGAATGGCTACACCTTC; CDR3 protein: CASSFQDTRNGYTF
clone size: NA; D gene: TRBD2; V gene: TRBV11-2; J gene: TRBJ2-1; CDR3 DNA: TGTGCCAGCAGTCGCCTAGCGGGGTTATACAATGAGCAGTTCTTC; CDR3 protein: CASSRLAGLYNEQFF
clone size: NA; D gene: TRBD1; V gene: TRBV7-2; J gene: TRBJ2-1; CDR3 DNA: TGTGCCAGCAGCCCCCGACAGGGAACCTACAATGAGCAGTTCTTC; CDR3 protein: CASSPRQGTYNEQFF
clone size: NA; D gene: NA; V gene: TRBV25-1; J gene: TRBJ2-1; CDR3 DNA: TGTGCCAGCAGTGAATTAAGGGGGAGCTCCTACAATGAGCAGTTCTTC; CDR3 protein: CASSELRGSSYNEQFF
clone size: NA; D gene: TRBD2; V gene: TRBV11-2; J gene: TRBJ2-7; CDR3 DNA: TGTGCCAGCAGATCAGCGGGAGGAACCTACGAGCAGTACTTC; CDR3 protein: CASRSAGGTYEQYF
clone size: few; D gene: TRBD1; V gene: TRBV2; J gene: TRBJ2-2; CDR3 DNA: TGTGCCAGCAGTGAAGTCGGACAGGGCATCGGGGAGCTGTTTTTT; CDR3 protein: CASSEVGQGIGELFF
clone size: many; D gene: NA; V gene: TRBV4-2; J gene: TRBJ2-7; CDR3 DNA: TGTGCCAGCAGCCAAGCGCAGGGGAACTACGAGCAGTACTTC; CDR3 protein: CASSQAQGNYEQYF
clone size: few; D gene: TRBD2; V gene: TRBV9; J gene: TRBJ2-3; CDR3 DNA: TGTGCCAGCAGCGTGACTAGCTTGGCAGATACGCAGTATTTT; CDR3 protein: CASSVTSLADTQYF
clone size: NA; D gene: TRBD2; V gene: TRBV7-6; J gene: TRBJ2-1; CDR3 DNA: TGTGCCAGCAGCTTAGTTGGACTAGCGGGAGGGGGGAATGAGCAGTTCTTC; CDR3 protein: CASSLVGLAGGGNEQFF